The entry that follows covers one T cell receptor (beta chain) sequence. Its antigen is not known. The sample belongs to a study of T cells in Graves' hyperthyroidism and ophthalmopathy. Findings of the study overall: Among thyroid clonotypes expanded above 0.001, most also appeared in blood.

Researchers took RNA transcripts and amplified the TCR beta CDR3 regions from them. In the first-round RT-PCR of the TCR CDR3, the HTBI primer set was used. TCRdb reprocessed the multiplex PCR reads with MiXCR, giving one entry per CDR3 protein. The data hold a few hundred thousand distinct CDR3 sequences, with about 14% observed a single time. V shed 4 bases, J shed 3 bases, and the junction held 9 bases outside the gene matches. The CDR3 contains 18 residues. CDR1 is SGHAT, CDR2 FQNNGV, per germline. V gene TRBV11-2 combines with J gene TRBJ1-6; 10 bases are a match to TRBD1. Input material: blood. The sequence was obtained from a woman aged 25 to 39 with Graves' ophthalmopathy. This chain's CDR3 is CASSWGTGAPSYNSPLHF. The CDR3 DNA follows: TGTGCCAGCAGCTGGGGGACAGGGGCGCCCAGCTATAATTCACCCCTCCACTTT.